This T cell receptor (beta chain) is from a study of CD8 T cells in ankylosing spondylitis. Study outcomes and limitations: Researchers reportedly found disease-linked clones significantly enriched in matched ankylosing spondylitis synovial fluid. One TCR beta motif, made up of under ten highly homologous variants, appeared characteristic of ankylosing spondylitis blood. Some motif variants were previously reported in reactive arthritis synovial fluid and blood.

Germline values: CDR1 SGHDT, CDR2 YYEEEE. Trimming cost V 0 bases and J 1 base, with 19 bases left between them. This CDR3 has 18 amino acids. This clonotype occurred many times. Its antigen is still unknown. MiXCR, run by TCRdb on the 5' RACE reads, gives a single entry per CDR3 protein. This table holds 120,000 or so distinct CDR3 sequences, around 13% found once. This clonotype was obtained from a female donor with ankylosing spondylitis or in good health (not recorded which). The V and J genes are TRBV5-6 and TRBJ1-1, with D unresolved. Sequencing was carried out using blood, either unsorted or a sorted T cell fraction (not recorded which). The CDR3: CASSLAWSEPLGNTEAFF. In DNA, the CDR3 is TGTGCCAGCAGCTTGGCCTGGTCAGAGCCACTTGGGAACACTGAAGCTTTCTTT.